This T cell receptor beta chain derives from a study of cytomegalovirus exposure and HLA in healthy donors. The PCR ran on 60 Vbeta and 13 Jbeta primers. Clones were sequenced by immunoSEQ multiplex PCR, and TCRdb holds only the in-frame ones, with some missing. The sample comprises about 64,000 clones, roughly 66% of which are singletons, and around 3% rests with the top ten. The germline V gene encodes CDR1 SGDLS and CDR2 YYNGEE. V was trimmed by 4 bases and J by 3 bases, leaving 13 bases between them. The CDR3 loop spans 14 amino acids. With regard to this clone: The antigen is not known.

Findings of the study overall: In a later analysis, 17,000 or so TCR beta sequences were associated with HLA alleles at 0.05 false discovery rate.

Sequenced material: PBMCs. The J gene is TRBJ2-5, the V gene TRBV9; weak D call: TRBD1 (6 bases). The source is a woman aged 45-59 years in good health and CMV-seronegative. The CDR3, as DNA: TGTGCCAGCAGCCTTTCAGGGGCAGAAGAGACCCAGTACTTC. Amino acids: CASSLSGAEETQYF.